These 15 T cell receptor beta chains came from one sample sequenced in a study of T cells in women clearing cervical HPV infection. The table came from immunoSEQ multiplex PCR; TCRdb's copy has only in-frame clones and leaves some out. Its table lists 30,000 or so clones. The sequencing sample was made of blood buffy coat. The receptors come from a woman aged 18 to 69 with a cervical HPV16 infection that either progressed to CIN3+ or cleared (not recorded which).

A note on this clone: The missing CDR3 end, 3 residues past where the read stops, is filled in from the germline J gene. This rearrangement joins TRBV19 to TRBJ2-7; 9 bases fit TRBD2. The V gene's germline CDR1 is LNHDA and CDR2 SQIVND (reference sequence). With 4 bases clipped from V and 5 bases from J, the junction kept 12 bases outside the gene matches. This CDR3 is built from 16 residues. The DNA read from the CDR3 is TGTGCCAGTAGTAGATTCGTGTCGCGGGAGGGCCACGAG. Translating it yields CASSRFVSREGHE. The entire CDR3 is CASSRFVSREGHEQYF.

Comments on this clone: The sequence runs out 3 residues before the end of the CDR3; the remainder is reconstructed from the germline J gene. This chain uses TRBV30 with TRBJ2-3, with D possibly being TRBD1 (5 bases). There are 14 residues in the CDR3. Germline CDR1 reads GTSNPN; CDR2 reads SVGIG (reference sequence). Partial CDR3 DNA: TGTGCCTGGAGTGTACGGACAAACAATCAGCCG. Translating gives CAWSVRTNNQP. The entire CDR3 protein reads CAWSVRTNNQPQYF.

As to this clone: The CDR3 extends 3 residues past the end of the read, so its final part is completed from the germline J gene. The chain couples TRBV6-4 to TRBJ2-3; D remains unclear. Germline V gene lookup returns CDR1 MRHNA and CDR2 SNTAGT. V was shortened by 3 bases and J by 3 bases, with 13 bases between the two germline ends. There are 15 residues in the CDR3. The covered CDR3 bases are TGTGCCAGCAGTGAGAAAGGGTTGGCGACAGATACG. This sequence encodes CASSEKGLATDT. The CDR3 in its entirety is CASSEKGLATDTQYF.

The sequenced part of the CDR3 DNA is TGCAGTGCTAGAGATCCTAGCGGGAGTGGTGATACG. Protein product: CSARDPSGSGDT. The full CDR3 protein is CSARDPSGSGDTQYF. The V and J genes are TRBV20-1 and TRBJ2-3; 10 nucleotides match TRBD2. The read terminates 3 residues before the CDR3 end, so the remaining end is supplied by the germline J gene. V dropped 0 bases and J dropped 6; count of bases not matched to a gene: 6. CDR3 size: 15 residues. CDR1 and CDR2 from the germline V gene are DFQATT and SNEGSKA (reference sequence).

A word on this clone: The CDR3 end lies 3 residues beyond the end of the read and is filled in from the germline J gene. The chain recombines TRBV4-2 with TRBJ2-7; TRBD2 might be the D (5 bases). The V and J ends lost 1 base and 0 bases respectively, with 13 bases between them. This CDR3 comprises 16 residues. CDR1 LGHNA and CDR2 YNFKEQ come from the germline V gene. CDR3 sequence reads: CASSQVGADSSYEQYF. The CDR3 bases that were read are TGTGCCAGCAGCCAAGTAGGTGCGGACTCCTCCTACGAG.

Details on this clone: Read coverage stops 3 residues before the CDR3 terminus; the germline J gene supplies the remainder. Within the sample, other DNA sequences also encode this same CDR3. This rearrangement joins TRBV11-3 to TRBJ2-2; no firm D call. Trimming cost V 0 bases and J 4 bases, with 6 bases left between them. CDR1 SGHNT and CDR2 YENEEA come from the germline V gene. The CDR3 totals 14 residues. CDR3 residues: CASSLEGSTGELFF. Partial CDR3 DNA: TGTGCCAGCAGCTTAGAGGGCAGCACCGGGGAG. Full variable domain (remainder filled in from reference TRBV11-3 and TRBJ2-2): EAGVVQSPRYKIIEKKQPVAFWCNPISGHNTLYWYLQNLGQGPELLIRYENEEAVDDSQLPKDRFSAERLKGVDSTLKIQPAELGDSAVYLCASSLEGSTGELFFGEGSRLTVL.

On this clone: The read terminates 3 residues ahead of where the CDR3 ends, so the germline J gene completes it. Other DNA variants within this sample encode the same CDR3. The chain combines TRBV30 with TRBJ1-3; 9 bases are a match to TRBD1. J was trimmed by 4 bases and V by 0 bases; bases with no gene match: 1. Germline V gene data show CDR1 as GTSNPN and CDR2 as SVGIG (reference sequence). The CDR3 is 14 residues long. CDR3 bases read: TGTGCCTGGAGTGTCGGGACAGGGGGAAACACC. Protein product: CAWSVGTGGNT. Given in full, the CDR3 is CAWSVGTGGNTIYF.

On this clone: The read ends 3 residues shy of where the CDR3 ends; the end is completed using the germline J gene. V is TRBV30 and J is TRBJ2-2; D might be TRBD1 (5 bases). V lost 4 bases and J lost 3, with 12 bases in between. Germline-derived CDR1 and CDR2 are GTSNPN and SVGIG (reference sequence). This CDR3 is built from 14 residues. CDR3 sequence: CAWIDSFDTGELFF. The sequenced part of the CDR3 DNA is TGTGCCTGGATAGACAGCTTCGACACCGGGGAG.

Remarks on this clone: The read gets to within 3 residues of the CDR3 end, and the germline J gene fills in the rest. The genes are TRBV13 and TRBJ2-7; 7 positions match TRBD1. The germline V gene encodes CDR1 PRHDT and CDR2 FYEKMQ (reference sequence). The trim removed 6 bases at V and 1 base at J, leaving 3 bases unmatched. The CDR3 extends over 13 amino acids. The sequenced CDR3 bases are TGTGCCAGCAGAGCGACAGGGTCCTACGAG. This gives the protein CASRATGSYE. The whole CDR3 protein reads CASRATGSYEQYF.

Details on this clone: The read terminates 3 residues before the CDR3 end, so the remaining end is supplied by the germline J gene. The J gene is TRBJ1-1, the V gene TRBV2, with TRBD1 matching over 7 bases. Germline trimming cut 6 bases from V and 4 bases from J; bases unmatched to any gene: 8. This CDR3 has 14 amino acids. Germline loops: CDR1 SNHLY, CDR2 FYNNEI. CDR3 residues: CASRWDSSITEAFF. The sequenced part of the CDR3 DNA is TGTGCCAGCAGGTGGGACAGCAGTATCACTGAA.

Note on this clone: The CDR3 is cut off 3 residues early in the read; its end comes from the germline J gene. The chain recombines TRBV6-4 with TRBJ1-6, with D uncertain. CDR3 size: 13 residues. Germline V gives CDR1 MRHNA, CDR2 SNTAGT. V lost 6 bases and J 7 bases, leaving 10 bases between the germline ends. The CDR3 bases that were read are TGTGCCAGCAGCGTTACAATAAATTCACCC. Translated, it gives CASSVTINSP. The entire CDR3 protein reads CASSVTINSPLHF.

Turning to this clone: From the germline J gene comes the end of the CDR3, since the read stops 3 residues before it. The rearrangement links TRBV23-1 to TRBJ2-5, with TRBD1 matching 10 bases. TRBV23-1 is assigned to the ORF class and has an uncertain function. The J segment lost 5 bases and the V segment lost 3 bases, leaving 21 bases of the junction unmatched. The CDR3 has 20 amino acids. CDR3 sequence: CASSHPHLRDRGLSGETQYF. The sequenced part of the CDR3 DNA is TGCGCCAGCAGTCACCCTCACCTCCGGGACAGGGGCCTGTCTGGGGAGACC.

Comment on this clone: Sequencing ends 3 residues short of the CDR3 end; the germline J gene provides the rest. The rearrangement uses TRBV20-1 and TRBJ2-3, with 11 nucleotides matching TRBD2. The V and J ends lost 0 bases and 5 bases, in that order; junction bases with no gene match: 10. Germline V gene sequence: CDR1 DFQATT, CDR2 SNEGSKA (reference sequence). The CDR3 spans 17 residues. CDR3 sequence: CSARDHGSSGRIDTQYF. The CDR3 bases that were read are TGCAGTGCTAGAGATCACGGGTCTAGCGGGAGGATAGATACG.

Regarding this clone: At one end the junction does not follow the germline gene, possibly because of a read error. The read ends 3 residues before the CDR3 terminus; that terminus is restored from the germline J gene. The V gene is TRBV4-2, the J gene TRBJ2-7; TRBD2 matches 7 bases. The germline V gene encodes CDR1 LGHNA and CDR2 YNFKEQ. The CDR3 sequence is 16 residues long. CDR3 sequence: CASSQKRPGLTYEQYF. The covered CDR3 bases are TGCGCCAGCAGCCAGAAGAGGCCGGGACTAACCTACGAG.

With respect to this clone: The read stops 3 residues short of the end of the CDR3; the missing end is completed from the germline J gene. The rearrangement joins TRBV7-3 to TRBJ1-1; the D gene is possibly TRBD1 (5 bases). Deletions cut 6 bases from V and 6 bases from J, with 17 bases between. Germline CDR1 is SGHTA and CDR2 is FQGTGA. The CDR3 has 14 residues. CDR3 DNA (partial): TGTGCCAGCAGGCGACAGCCCGGTATCGCTGAA. Amino acids: CASRRQPGIAE. The CDR3, in full, reads CASRRQPGIAEAFF.